This T cell receptor (beta chain) is from a study of spatial heterogeneity in lung cancer. Overall study findings and caveats: In tumors, expanded intratumoral alpha and beta TCR counts tracked mutation counts.

This clonotype was recorded at least ten times. Its matching antigen is unknown. Documented time point: sample taken at primary tumor resection. Sequencing of whole RNA from tumor, nontumor lung or frozen PBMC involved no sorting. Every TCR cDNA molecule carried a tag that served as a unique molecular identifier. Each CDR3 protein is one row after TCRdb ran MiXCR on the 5' RACE reads. Of over 9,000 distinct CDR3 sequences in the sample, about 5% were seen once. The sequenced sample was lung tumor tissue, obtained at surgery. This receptor was obtained from a female donor with early-stage non-small cell lung cancer.

Here the CDR3 reads CASSESGPNEQFF. CDR3 DNA sequence: TGCGCCAGCAGTGAGAGTGGGCCCAATGAGCAGTTCTTC. This sequence joins TRBV10-2 and TRBJ2-1, with no clear D. From germline, CDR1 is WSHSY and CDR2 SAAADI. The germline V and J ends were trimmed by 2 bases and 6 bases, with 8 bases remaining between them. The CDR3 runs 13 residues.